Listed below are T cell receptor beta chains from one sample, sequenced in a study of cytotoxic CD8 clonotypes in ibrutinib-treated CLL. Produced via immunoSEQ multiplex PCR; TCRdb's table is partial and in-frame only. Here the sample spans over 9,000 clones, 79% being singletons. The sample consisted of PBMCs, taken at disease progression, from a patient treated with ibrutinib. The receptors derive from a human donor with chronic lymphocytic leukemia. Both conserved end residues are part of each CDR3. The order of the fields is D gene, V gene, clone size, J gene, CDR3 DNA, CDR3 protein. A D gene is named only where the DNA matches it firmly. For some rows the clone size is stated as once, few or many, or as a class when expanded; others skip it.

>NA|TRBV4-1|NA|TRBJ2-5
TGCGCCAGCAGCCAAGGGCTCGGAGAGACCCAGTACTTC
CASSQGLGETQYF
>NA|TRBV30|NA|TRBJ1-3
TGTGCCTGGAGAGGGCTGAGGAGCTCTGGAAACACCATATATTTT
CAWRGLRSSGNTIYF
>TRBD1|TRBV5-1|NA|TRBJ2-5
TGCGCCAGCAGCTTGGAGGGGGCCGACGGTTTCGAGACCCAGTACTTC
CASSLEGADGFETQYF
>NA|TRBV18|once|TRBJ1-1
TGTGCCAGCTCACCTTGGGCGATGAACACTGAAGCTTTCTTT
CASSPWAMNTEAFF
>TRBD1|TRBV11-2|NA|TRBJ1-2
TGTGCCAGCAGCTTCGGGCCCCTCGACAGGGATGGCTACACCTTC
CASSFGPLDRDGYTF
>NA|TRBV18|once|TRBJ2-2
TGTGCCAGCTCACCCCTGGCCCAGGGGAAGTCCGGGGAGCTGTTTTTT
CASSPLAQGKSGELFF
>TRBD1|TRBV7-8|NA|TRBJ1-4
TGTGCCAGCAGCTTACGGGTGAAGGGGGCGCTTGCTGAAAAACTGTTTTTT
CASSLRVKGALAEKLFF
>TRBD1|TRBV27|NA|TRBJ1-2
TGTGCCAGCAGTGGGACAGGGGGTATTTATGGCTACACCTTC
CASSGTGGIYGYTF
>NA|TRBV6-1|NA|TRBJ2-4
TGTGCCAGCAGTGAAGCACGGGGGACCTCGGCCAAAAACATTCAGTACTTC
CASSEARGTSAKNIQYF
>TRBD1|TRBV27|few|TRBJ2-6
TGTGCCAGCAGACCCGGGACAGGGGGCGCTGGAGCTGGGGCCAACGTCCTGACTTTC
CASRPGTGGAGAGANVLTF
>NA|TRBV7-6|NA|TRBJ2-6
TGTGCCAGCAGCTCCCCCGCCGGAGCTGGGGCCAACGTCCTGACTTTC
CASSSPAGAGANVLTF
>NA|TRBV9|NA|TRBJ2-3
TGTGCCAGCAGCGGACGGGACCGATACACAGATACGCAGTATTTT
CASSGRDRYTDTQYF
>NA|TRBV7-9|large|TRBJ2-7
TGTGCCAGCAGCTTGGCAGGAATCTACGAGCAGTACTTC
CASSLAGIYEQYF
>NA|TRBV5-4|NA|TRBJ1-2
TGTGCCAGCAGCTTGACCTCGGTGTCGGGCTACACCTTC
CASSLTSVSGYTF
>NA|TRBV15|once|TRBJ2-2
TGTGCCACCAGCAGAGACAGGGGATACACCGGGGAGCTGTTTTTT
CATSRDRGYTGELFF
>NA|TRBV2|NA|TRBJ1-4
TGTGCCAGCTGGGGGCCCAGGGACGCCGAAAAACTGTTTTTT
CASWGPRDAEKLFF
>NA|TRBV5-1|NA|TRBJ2-1
TGCGCCAGCAGCTCCGGTCTCGGGGGTCTCTACAATGAGCAGTTCTTC
CASSSGLGGLYNEQFF
>TRBD1|TRBV5-5|NA|TRBJ1-5
TGTGCCAGCAGCCCCCTCCCCCGGGACAGGAGAACTAATCAGCCCCAGCATTTT
CASSPLPRDRRTNQPQHF
>TRBD1|TRBV19|once|TRBJ2-6
TGTGCCAGTAGGAAGGGACAGATTGCGGCCGGGGCCAACGTCCTGACTTTC
CASRKGQIAAGANVLTF
>NA|TRBV5-1|NA|TRBJ2-5
TGCGCCAGCAGCGGGCCTTGGGGCGGGGCTCTACAAGAGACCCAGTACTTC
CASSGPWGGALQETQYF
>TRBD1|TRBV5-1|NA|TRBJ2-3
TGCGCCAGCAGCTTGGTAGGGACAGGGGGAGCAGATACGCAGTATTTT
CASSLVGTGGADTQYF
>NA|TRBV18|NA|TRBJ1-2
TGTGCCAGCCGGAGTGCCGGGTTTGGCTACACCTTC
CASRSAGFGYTF
>TRBD1|TRBV2|NA|TRBJ1-5
TGTGCCAGCAAAGGACAGGGAAGCAATCAGCCCCAGCATTTT
CASKGQGSNQPQHF
>NA|TRBV10-3|NA|TRBJ2-5
TGTGCCATCAGTGACGGCAGGGGTCGAGAGACCCAGTACTTC
CAISDGRGRETQYF
>NA|TRBV2|NA|TRBJ2-2
TGTGCCAGCATGGTAGGGAACACCGGGGAGCTGTTTTTT
CASMVGNTGELFF
>TRBD2|TRBV6-1|NA|TRBJ2-3
TGTGCCAGCAGTTTTAGCGGGGGGCCCACAGATACGCAGTATTTT
CASSFSGGPTDTQYF
>NA|TRBV19|few|TRBJ1-5
TGTGCCAGTAGTATCCGGCAGGGACCCCAGCATTTT
CASSIRQGPQHF